These T cell receptor beta chains were read from a single sample in a study of OX40 agonist ivuxolimab in advanced cancers. Clones were sequenced by immunoSEQ multiplex PCR, and TCRdb holds only the in-frame ones, with some missing. The sample shows under 85,000 clones, 94% of them seen only once. Sample: CD4+ or CD8+ T cells sorted from blood, taken in a trial of the OX40 agonist ivuxolimab. The receptor set was obtained from an adult with an advanced solid tumor such as melanoma, head and neck, liver or kidney cancer. Each CDR3 is given with its conserved first and last residue.

CDR3 protein: CASSLSGYRAYGYTF; CDR3 length: 15; V gene: TRBV27
CDR3 protein: CASSDRVVGEAFF; CDR3 length: 13; V gene: TRBV6-1
CDR3 protein: CASSYSTGYEQYF; CDR3 length: 13; V gene: TRBV6-5
CDR3 protein: CAISRGTGEYSPLHF; CDR3 length: 15; V gene: TRBV10-3
CDR3 protein: CASSFNTGLRAYEQYF; CDR3 length: 16; V gene: TRBV27
CDR3 protein: CASSHPLGQYTEAFF; CDR3 length: 15; V gene: TRBV9
CDR3 protein: CASSPGQGAYGYTF; CDR3 length: 14; V gene: TRBV4-3
CDR3 protein: CASRGWREGYNEQFF; CDR3 length: 15; V gene: TRBV19
CDR3 protein: CASSSGTQYEQFF; CDR3 length: 13; V gene: TRBV5-4
CDR3 protein: CASSQGALAGISQETQYF; CDR3 length: 18; V gene: TRBV4-3
CDR3 protein: CASGRQTYEQYF; CDR3 length: 12; V gene: TRBV11-2
CDR3 protein: CASSAPRTQGIHYNEQFF; CDR3 length: 18; V gene: TRBV9
CDR3 protein: CASSETSGGAYEQYF; CDR3 length: 15; V gene: TRBV6-4
CDR3 protein: CASSGEPGSYNEQFF; CDR3 length: 15; V gene: TRBV10-2
CDR3 protein: CASSLVAGRFNQPQHF; CDR3 length: 16; V gene: TRBV7-8
CDR3 protein: CASSSGTSGTYEQYF; CDR3 length: 15; V gene: TRBV27
CDR3 protein: CASSWRGGTDTQYF; CDR3 length: 14; V gene: TRBV27
CDR3 protein: CASSVESEGTNTEAFF; CDR3 length: 16; V gene: TRBV27
CDR3 protein: CASSYSGGNRYEQYF; CDR3 length: 15; V gene: TRBV6-5
CDR3 protein: CASSYPQPQHF; CDR3 length: 11; V gene: TRBV6-5
CDR3 protein: CASSQESGRYTEAFF; CDR3 length: 15; V gene: TRBV4-3
CDR3 protein: CASSQERWGEQYF; CDR3 length: 13; V gene: TRBV4-3
CDR3 protein: CASSFELGTSPGLTEAFF; CDR3 length: 18; V gene: TRBV28
CDR3 protein: CASRPPGTAYGYTF; CDR3 length: 14; V gene: TRBV27
CDR3 protein: CASSRARLAGADTQYF; CDR3 length: 16; V gene: TRBV19
CDR3 protein: CASSGAEATGQYGYTF; CDR3 length: 16; V gene: TRBV19
CDR3 protein: CASSLGKATVSYEQYF; CDR3 length: 16; V gene: TRBV5-5